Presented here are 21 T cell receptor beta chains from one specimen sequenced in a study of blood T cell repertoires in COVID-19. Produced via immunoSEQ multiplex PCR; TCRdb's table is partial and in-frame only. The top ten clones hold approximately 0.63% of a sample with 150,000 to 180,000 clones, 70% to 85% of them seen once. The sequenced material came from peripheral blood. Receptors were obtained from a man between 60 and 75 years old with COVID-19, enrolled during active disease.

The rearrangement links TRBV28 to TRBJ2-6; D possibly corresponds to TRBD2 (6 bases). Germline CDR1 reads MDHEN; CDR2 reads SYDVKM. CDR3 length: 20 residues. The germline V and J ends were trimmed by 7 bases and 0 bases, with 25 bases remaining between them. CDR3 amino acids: CASKGGRGPPSSSGANVLTF. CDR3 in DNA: TGTGCCAGCAAGGGCGGGCGGGGTCCACCCTCGAGCTCTGGGGCCAACGTCCTGACTTTC.

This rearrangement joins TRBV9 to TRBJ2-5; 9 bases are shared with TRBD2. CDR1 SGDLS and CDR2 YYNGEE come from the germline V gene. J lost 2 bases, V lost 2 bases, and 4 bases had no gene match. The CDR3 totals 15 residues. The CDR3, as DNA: TGTGCCAGCAGCGTTAGCGGGGGCCGACAAGAGACCCAGTACTTC. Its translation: CASSVSGGRQETQYF.

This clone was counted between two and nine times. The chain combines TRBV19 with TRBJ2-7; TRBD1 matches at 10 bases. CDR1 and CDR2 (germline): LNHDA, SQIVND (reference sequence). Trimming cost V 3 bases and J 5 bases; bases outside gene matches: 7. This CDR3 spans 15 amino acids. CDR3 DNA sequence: TGTGCCAGTAGTATTCCAGGGACAGGGGCCAACGAGCAGTACTTC. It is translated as CASSIPGTGANEQYF.

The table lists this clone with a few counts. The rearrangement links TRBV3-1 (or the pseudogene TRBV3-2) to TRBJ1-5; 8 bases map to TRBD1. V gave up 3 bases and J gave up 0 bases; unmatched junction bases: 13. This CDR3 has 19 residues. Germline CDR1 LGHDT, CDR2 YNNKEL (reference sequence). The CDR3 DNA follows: TGTGCCAGCAGCCACTCCCTGGGACAGGCCGGAACTAGCAATCAGCCCCAGCATTTT. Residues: CASSHSLGQAGTSNQPQHF.

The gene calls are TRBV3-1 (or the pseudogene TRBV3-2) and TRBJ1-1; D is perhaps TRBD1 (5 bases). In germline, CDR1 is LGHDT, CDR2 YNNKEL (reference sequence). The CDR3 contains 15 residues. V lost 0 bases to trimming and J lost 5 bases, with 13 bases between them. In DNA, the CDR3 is TGTGCCAGCAGCCAAGATAGGGCGCGGGGGACTGAAGCTTTCTTT. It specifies CASSQDRARGTEAFF.

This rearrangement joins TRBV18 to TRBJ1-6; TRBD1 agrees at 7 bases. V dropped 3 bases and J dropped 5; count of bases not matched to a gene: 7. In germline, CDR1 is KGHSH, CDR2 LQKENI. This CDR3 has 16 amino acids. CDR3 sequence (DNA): TGTGCCAGCTCACCGGGACAGAGAATAGATAATTCACCCCTCCACTTT. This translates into CASSPGQRIDNSPLHF.

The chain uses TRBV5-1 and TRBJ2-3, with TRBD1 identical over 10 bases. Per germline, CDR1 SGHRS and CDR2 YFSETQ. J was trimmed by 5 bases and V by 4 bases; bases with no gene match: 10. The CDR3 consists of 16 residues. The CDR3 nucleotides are TGCGCCAGCAGCGCACGACAGGGGGCTACGTTAGATACGCAGTATTTT. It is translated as CASSARQGATLDTQYF.

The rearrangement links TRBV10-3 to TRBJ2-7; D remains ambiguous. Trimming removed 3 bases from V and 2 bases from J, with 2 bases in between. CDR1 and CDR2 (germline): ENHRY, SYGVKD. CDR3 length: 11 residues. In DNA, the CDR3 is TGTGCCATCAGTGACACCTACGAGCAGTACTTC. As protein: CAISDTYEQYF.

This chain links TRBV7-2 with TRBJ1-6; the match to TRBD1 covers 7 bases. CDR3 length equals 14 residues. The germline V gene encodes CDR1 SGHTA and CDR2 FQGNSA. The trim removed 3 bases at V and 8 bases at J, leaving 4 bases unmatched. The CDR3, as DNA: TGTGCCAGCAGCTTTTGGGGGACAGATTCACCCCTCCACTTT. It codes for CASSFWGTDSPLHF.

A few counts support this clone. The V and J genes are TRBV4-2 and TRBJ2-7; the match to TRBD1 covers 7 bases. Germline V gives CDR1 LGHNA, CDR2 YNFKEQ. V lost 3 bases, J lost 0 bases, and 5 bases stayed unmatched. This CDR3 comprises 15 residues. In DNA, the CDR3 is TGTGCCAGCAGCCATCGGGACAGCAGCTCCTACGAGCAGTACTTC. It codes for CASSHRDSSSYEQYF.

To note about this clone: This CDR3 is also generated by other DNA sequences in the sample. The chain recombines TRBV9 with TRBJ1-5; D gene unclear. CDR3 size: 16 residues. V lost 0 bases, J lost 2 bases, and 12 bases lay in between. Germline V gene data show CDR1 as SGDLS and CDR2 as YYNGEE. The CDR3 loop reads CASSVGPERGNQPQHF. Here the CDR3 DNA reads TGTGCCAGCAGCGTAGGCCCCGAGAGGGGCAATCAGCCCCAGCATTTT.

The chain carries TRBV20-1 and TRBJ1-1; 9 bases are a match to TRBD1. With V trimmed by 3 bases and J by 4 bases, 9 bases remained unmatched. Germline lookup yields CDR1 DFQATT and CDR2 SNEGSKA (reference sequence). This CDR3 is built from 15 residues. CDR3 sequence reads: CSASSGDRVSTEAFF. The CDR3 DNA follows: TGCAGTGCTAGTTCCGGGGACAGGGTAAGCACTGAAGCTTTCTTT.

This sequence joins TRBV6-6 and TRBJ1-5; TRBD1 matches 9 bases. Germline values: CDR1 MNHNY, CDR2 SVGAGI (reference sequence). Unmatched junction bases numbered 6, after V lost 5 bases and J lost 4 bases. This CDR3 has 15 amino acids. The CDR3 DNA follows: TGTGCCAGCAGTCAGACAGGGGGAGGAAATCAGCCCCAGCATTTT. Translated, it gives CASSQTGGGNQPQHF.

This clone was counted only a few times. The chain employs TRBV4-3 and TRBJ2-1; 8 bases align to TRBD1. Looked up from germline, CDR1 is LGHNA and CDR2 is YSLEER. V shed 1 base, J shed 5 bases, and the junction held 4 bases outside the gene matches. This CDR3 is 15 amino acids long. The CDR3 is CASSQVDRGHNEQFF. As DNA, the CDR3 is TGCGCCAGCAGCCAAGTCGACAGGGGCCACAATGAGCAGTTCTTC.

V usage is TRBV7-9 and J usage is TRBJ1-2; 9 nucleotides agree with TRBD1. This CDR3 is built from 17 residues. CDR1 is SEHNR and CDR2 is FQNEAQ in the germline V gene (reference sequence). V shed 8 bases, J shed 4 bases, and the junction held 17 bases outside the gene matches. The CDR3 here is CASGGGQGEILSYGYTF. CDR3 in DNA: TGTGCCAGCGGTGGGGGACAGGGTGAAATCTTGAGCTATGGCTACACCTTC.

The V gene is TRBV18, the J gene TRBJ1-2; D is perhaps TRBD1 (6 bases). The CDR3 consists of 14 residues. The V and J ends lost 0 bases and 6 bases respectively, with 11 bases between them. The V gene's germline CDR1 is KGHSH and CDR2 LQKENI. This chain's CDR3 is CASSPPLAGDGYTF. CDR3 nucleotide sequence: TGTGCCAGCTCACCACCGTTAGCAGGGGATGGCTACACCTTC.

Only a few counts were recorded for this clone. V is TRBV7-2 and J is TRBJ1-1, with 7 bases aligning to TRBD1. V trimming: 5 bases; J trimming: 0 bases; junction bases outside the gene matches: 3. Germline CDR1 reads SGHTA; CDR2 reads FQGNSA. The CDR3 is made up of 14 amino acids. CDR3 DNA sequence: TGTGCCAGCAGCCCCGGGACAGTGAACACTGAAGCTTTCTTT. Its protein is CASSPGTVNTEAFF.

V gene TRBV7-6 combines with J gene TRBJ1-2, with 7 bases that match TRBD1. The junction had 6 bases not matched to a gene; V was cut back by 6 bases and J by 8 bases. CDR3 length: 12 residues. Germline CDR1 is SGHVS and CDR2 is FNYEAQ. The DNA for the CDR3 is TGTGCCAGCAGTGCACAGGGGAGCGGCTACACCTTC. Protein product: CASSAQGSGYTF.

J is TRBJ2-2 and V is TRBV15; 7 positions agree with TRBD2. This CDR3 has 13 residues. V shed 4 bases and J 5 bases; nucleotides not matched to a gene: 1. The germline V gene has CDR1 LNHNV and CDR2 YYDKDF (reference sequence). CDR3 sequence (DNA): TGTGCCACCAGCATGGGGGGGACCGGGGAGCTGTTTTTT. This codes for CATSMGGTGELFF. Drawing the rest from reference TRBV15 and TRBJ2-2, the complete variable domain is DAMVIQNPRYQVTQFGKPVTLSCSQTLNHNVMYWYQQKSSQAPKLLFHYYDKDFNNEADTPDNFQSRRPNTSFCFLDIRSPGLGDTAMYLCATSMGGTGELFFGEGSRLTVL.

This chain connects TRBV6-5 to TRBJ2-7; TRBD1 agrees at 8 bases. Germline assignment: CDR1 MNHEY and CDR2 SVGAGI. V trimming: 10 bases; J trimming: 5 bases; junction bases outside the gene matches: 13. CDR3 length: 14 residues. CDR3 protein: CAIRAPDRANEQYF. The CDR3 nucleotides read TGTGCCATACGTGCCCCGGACAGGGCAAACGAGCAGTACTTC.

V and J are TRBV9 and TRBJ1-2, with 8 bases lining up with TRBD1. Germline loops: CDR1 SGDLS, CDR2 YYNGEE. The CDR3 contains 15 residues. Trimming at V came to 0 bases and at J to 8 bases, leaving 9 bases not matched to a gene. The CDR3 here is CASSVASWTGSGYTF. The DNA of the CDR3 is TGTGCCAGCAGCGTAGCCTCGTGGACAGGGAGCGGCTACACCTTC.